A selection of T cell receptor beta chains follows, all from one sample in a study of blood T cell repertoires in COVID-19. The table came from immunoSEQ multiplex PCR; TCRdb's copy has only in-frame clones and leaves some out. The sample records approximately 150,000 clones, 75% to 90% being singletons. The specimen was PBMCs or T cells enriched from blood (not recorded which). All receptors derive from a man aged 50-60 years in a cohort exposed to, infected with or recovered from COVID-19 (not recorded which). Both conserved end residues are trimmed from each CDR3.

j_gene: TRBJ1-2
v_gene: TRBV19
CDR3aa: ASRTGQGDYGYT

j_gene: TRBJ2-5
v_gene: TRBV7-9
CDR3aa: ASSLRGQETQY

j_gene: TRBJ1-2
v_gene: TRBV6-1
CDR3aa: ASSEMEANYGYT

j_gene: TRBJ2-1
v_gene: TRBV3-1/TRBV3-2
CDR3aa: ASSQLTSYNEQF

j_gene: TRBJ2-7
v_gene: TRBV23-1
CDR3aa: ASSRSTGGSYEQY

j_gene: TRBJ2-2
v_gene: TRBV4-1
CDR3aa: ASSPGHSNTGELF

j_gene: TRBJ1-5
v_gene: TRBV19
CDR3aa: ARKTGGSNQPQH

j_gene: TRBJ2-5
v_gene: TRBV5-4
CDR3aa: ASSLNPAEYQETQY

j_gene: TRBJ1-2
v_gene: TRBV10-3
CDR3aa: AITGDSNYGYT

j_gene: TRBJ2-1
v_gene: TRBV27
CDR3aa: ASSRGHPSYNEQF

j_gene: TRBJ1-1
v_gene: TRBV27
CDR3aa: ARTGTENTEAF

j_gene: TRBJ1-1
v_gene: TRBV5-5
CDR3aa: ASSLLGDTEAF

j_gene: TRBJ1-5
v_gene: TRBV19
CDR3aa: ASRLEIRTGGNQPQH

j_gene: TRBJ2-7
v_gene: TRBV27
CDR3aa: ASRPRGMGSWEQY

j_gene: TRBJ2-1
v_gene: TRBV7-9
CDR3aa: ASSPHEGAGEQF

j_gene: TRBJ1-6
v_gene: TRBV12-5
CDR3aa: ASGSAGQGNSPLH

j_gene: TRBJ1-5
v_gene: TRBV24-1
CDR3aa: ATRTGGEFNQPQH

j_gene: TRBJ1-2
v_gene: TRBV13
CDR3aa: ASSLTRGAADGYT

j_gene: TRBJ1-5
v_gene: TRBV12-3/TRBV12-4
CDR3aa: ATGTGGQPQH

j_gene: TRBJ1-1
v_gene: TRBV10-3
CDR3aa: AISEGGVEAEAF

j_gene: TRBJ2-1
v_gene: TRBV27
CDR3aa: ATQVWGPHEQF

j_gene: TRBJ2-7
v_gene: TRBV5-6
CDR3aa: ASSWGQGSYEQY

j_gene: TRBJ1-5
v_gene: TRBV6-5
CDR3aa: ASRQGNQPQH

j_gene: TRBJ1-2
v_gene: TRBV5-4
CDR3aa: ASSLGGGYT

j_gene: TRBJ1-2
v_gene: TRBV6-5
CDR3aa: ASRPGGQPNYGYT

j_gene: TRBJ1-1
v_gene: TRBV3-1/TRBV3-2
CDR3aa: ASRTRDKYNTEAF

j_gene: TRBJ1-1
v_gene: TRBV29-1
CDR3aa: SVGDRGNTEAF

j_gene: TRBJ1-2
v_gene: TRBV18
CDR3aa: ASSPNRAPGGYT

j_gene: TRBJ1-6
v_gene: TRBV9
CDR3aa: ASSAPLEETH

j_gene: TRBJ2-5
v_gene: TRBV19
CDR3aa: ASSTSSTSGRETQY

j_gene: TRBJ2-2
v_gene: TRBV7-2
CDR3aa: ASSLNRGGRAGELF

j_gene: TRBJ2-3
v_gene: TRBV6-1
CDR3aa: ASSESGRAPDTQY

j_gene: TRBJ1-5
v_gene: TRBV7-2
CDR3aa: ASSSYSNQPQH

j_gene: TRBJ2-5
v_gene: TRBV7-8
CDR3aa: ASSLPSGTSGGQETQY

j_gene: TRBJ1-1
v_gene: TRBV30
CDR3aa: AWTWGQGTEAF

j_gene: TRBJ1-4
v_gene: TRBV4-3
CDR3aa: ASSRGQGGNEKLF

j_gene: TRBJ2-1
v_gene: TRBV24-1
CDR3aa: ATSDTTSGLYNEQF

j_gene: TRBJ1-2
v_gene: TRBV10-2
CDR3aa: ASSEAREYGYT

j_gene: TRBJ1-3
v_gene: TRBV7-2
CDR3aa: ASSHRGRDTIY

j_gene: TRBJ2-7
v_gene: TRBV19
CDR3aa: ASSPTVTSYEQY

j_gene: TRBJ2-1
v_gene: TRBV5-1
CDR3aa: ASSYPGLAGSNNEQF

j_gene: TRBJ2-5
v_gene: TRBV9
CDR3aa: ASSERGLAGVETQY

j_gene: TRBJ2-2
v_gene: TRBV19
CDR3aa: ASSRDRNTGELF

j_gene: TRBJ1-6
v_gene: TRBV10-3
CDR3aa: AISEMAGVPSNSPLH

j_gene: TRBJ1-4
v_gene: TRBV16
CDR3aa: ASSPGTGTEKLF

j_gene: TRBJ1-1
v_gene: TRBV16
CDR3aa: ASSRDRGSEAF

j_gene: TRBJ2-7
v_gene: TRBV4-3
CDR3aa: ASSQGPGTGGAYEQY

j_gene: TRBJ1-5
v_gene: TRBV27
CDR3aa: ASSLTGTRPQH

j_gene: TRBJ1-2
v_gene: TRBV19
CDR3aa: ASSRTGIHYGYT

j_gene: TRBJ1-2
v_gene: TRBV9
CDR3aa: ASSVGATGHYGYT